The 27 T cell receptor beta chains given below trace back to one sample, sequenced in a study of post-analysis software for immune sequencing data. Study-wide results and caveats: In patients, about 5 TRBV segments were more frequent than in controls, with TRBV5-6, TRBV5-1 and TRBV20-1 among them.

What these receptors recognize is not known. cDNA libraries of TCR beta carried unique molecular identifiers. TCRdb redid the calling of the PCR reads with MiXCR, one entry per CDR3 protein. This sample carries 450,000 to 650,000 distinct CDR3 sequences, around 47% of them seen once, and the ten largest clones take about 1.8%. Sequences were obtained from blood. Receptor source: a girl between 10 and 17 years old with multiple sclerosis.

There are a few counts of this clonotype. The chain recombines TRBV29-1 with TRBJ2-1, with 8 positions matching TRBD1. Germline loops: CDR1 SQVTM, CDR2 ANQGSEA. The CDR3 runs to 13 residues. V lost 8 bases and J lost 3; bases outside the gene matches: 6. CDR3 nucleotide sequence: TGCAGCTTTAGGACAGGGAACTACAATGAGCAGTTCTTC. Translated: CSFRTGNYNEQFF.

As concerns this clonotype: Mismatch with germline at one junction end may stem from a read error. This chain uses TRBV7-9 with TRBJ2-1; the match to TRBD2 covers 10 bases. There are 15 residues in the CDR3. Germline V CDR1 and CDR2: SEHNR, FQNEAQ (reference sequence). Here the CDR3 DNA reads TGTGCCGGCAGCTTAGCTAGCGGGAGATACAATGAGCAGTTCTTC. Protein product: CAGSLASGRYNEQFF.

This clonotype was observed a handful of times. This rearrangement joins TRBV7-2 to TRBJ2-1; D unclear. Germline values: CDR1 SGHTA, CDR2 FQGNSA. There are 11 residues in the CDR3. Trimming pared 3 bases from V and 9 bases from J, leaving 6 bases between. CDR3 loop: CASSFSAEQFF. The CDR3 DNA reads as TGTGCCAGCAGCTTCTCCGCTGAGCAGTTCTTC.

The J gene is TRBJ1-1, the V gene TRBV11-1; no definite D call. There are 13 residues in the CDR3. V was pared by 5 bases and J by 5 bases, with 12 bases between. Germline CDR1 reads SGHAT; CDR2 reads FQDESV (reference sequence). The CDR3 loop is CASSAQRGTEAFF. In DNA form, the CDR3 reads TGTGCCAGCAGCGCGCAGCGGGGTACTGAAGCTTTCTTT.

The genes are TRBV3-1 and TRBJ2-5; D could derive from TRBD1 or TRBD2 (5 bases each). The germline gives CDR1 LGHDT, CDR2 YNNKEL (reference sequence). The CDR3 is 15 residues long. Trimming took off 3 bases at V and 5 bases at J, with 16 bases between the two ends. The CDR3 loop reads CASSHASGTQETQYF. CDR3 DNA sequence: TGTGCCAGCAGCCACGCTTCCGGGACGCAGGAGACCCAGTACTTC.

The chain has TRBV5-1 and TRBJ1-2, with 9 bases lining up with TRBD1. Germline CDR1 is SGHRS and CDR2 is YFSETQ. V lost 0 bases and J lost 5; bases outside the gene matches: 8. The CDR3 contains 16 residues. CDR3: CASSLEGQGSPYGYTF. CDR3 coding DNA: TGCGCCAGCAGCTTGGAGGGACAGGGCTCACCTTATGGCTACACCTTC.

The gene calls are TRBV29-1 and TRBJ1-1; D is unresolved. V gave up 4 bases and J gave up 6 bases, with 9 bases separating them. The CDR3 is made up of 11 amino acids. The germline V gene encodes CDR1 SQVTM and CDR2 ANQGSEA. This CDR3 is CSVAGESEAFF. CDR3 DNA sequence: TGCAGCGTTGCCGGGGAATCTGAAGCTTTCTTT.

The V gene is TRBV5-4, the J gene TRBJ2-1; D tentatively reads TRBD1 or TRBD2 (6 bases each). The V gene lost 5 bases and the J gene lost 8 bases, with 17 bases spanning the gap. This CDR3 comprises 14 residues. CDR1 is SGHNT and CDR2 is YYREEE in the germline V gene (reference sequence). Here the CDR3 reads CASRRDTGGDEQFF. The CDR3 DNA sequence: TGTGCCAGCAGGCGGGACACGGGTGGGGATGAGCAGTTCTTC.

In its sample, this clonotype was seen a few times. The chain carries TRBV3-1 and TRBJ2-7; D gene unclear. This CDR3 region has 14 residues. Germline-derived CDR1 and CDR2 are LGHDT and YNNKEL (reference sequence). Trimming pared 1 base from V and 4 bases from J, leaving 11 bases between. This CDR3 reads CASSQGAGMYEQYF. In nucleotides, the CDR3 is TGTGCCAGCAGCCAAGGGGCAGGAATGTACGAGCAGTACTTC.

This CDR3 reads CASSPSSARNYGYTF. In nucleotides, the CDR3 is TGTGCCAGCAGTCCCAGTTCGGCTCGTAACTATGGCTACACCTTC. The chain links TRBV12-3 or TRBV12-4 to TRBJ1-2; D uncertain. V was clipped by 5 bases and J by 1 base, with 14 bases between them. The CDR3 sequence is 15 residues long.

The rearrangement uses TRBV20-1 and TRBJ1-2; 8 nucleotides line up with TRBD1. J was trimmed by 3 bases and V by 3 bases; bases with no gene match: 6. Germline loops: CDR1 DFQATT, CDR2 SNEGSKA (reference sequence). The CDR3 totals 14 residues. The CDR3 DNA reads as TGCAGTGCTAGGGAAGACAGGGGCTACTATGGCTACACCTTC. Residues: CSAREDRGYYGYTF.

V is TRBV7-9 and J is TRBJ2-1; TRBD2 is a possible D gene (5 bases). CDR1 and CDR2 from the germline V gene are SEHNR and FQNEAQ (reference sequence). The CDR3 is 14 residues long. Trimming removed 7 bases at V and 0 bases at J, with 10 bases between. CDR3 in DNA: TGTGCCAGCACTGAGGAGGTCTCCTACAATGAGCAGTTCTTC. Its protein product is CASTEEVSYNEQFF.

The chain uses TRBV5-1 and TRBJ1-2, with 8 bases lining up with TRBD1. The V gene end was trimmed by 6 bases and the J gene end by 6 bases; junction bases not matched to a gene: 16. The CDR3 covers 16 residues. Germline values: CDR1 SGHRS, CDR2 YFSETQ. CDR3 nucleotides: TGCGCCAGCACCGCACTTTTAGGACAGGGAGGGAATGGCTACACCTTC. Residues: CASTALLGQGGNGYTF.

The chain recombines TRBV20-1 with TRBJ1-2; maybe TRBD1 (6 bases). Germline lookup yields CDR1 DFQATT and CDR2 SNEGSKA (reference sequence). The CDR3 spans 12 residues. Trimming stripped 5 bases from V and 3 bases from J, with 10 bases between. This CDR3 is CSAEDSDYGYTF. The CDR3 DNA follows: TGCAGTGCTGAGGACAGCGACTATGGCTACACCTTC.

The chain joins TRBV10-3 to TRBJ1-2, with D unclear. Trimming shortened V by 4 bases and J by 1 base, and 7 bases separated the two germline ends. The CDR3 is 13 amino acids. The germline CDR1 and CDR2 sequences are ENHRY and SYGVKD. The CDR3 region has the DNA TGTGCCATCAGTGTTTCCAGTAACTATGGCTACACCTTC. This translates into CAISVSSNYGYTF.

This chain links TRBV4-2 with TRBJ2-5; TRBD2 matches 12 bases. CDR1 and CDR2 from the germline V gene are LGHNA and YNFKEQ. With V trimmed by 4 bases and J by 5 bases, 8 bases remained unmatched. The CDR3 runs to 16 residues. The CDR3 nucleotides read TGTGCCAGCAGCCCAGAGACTAGCGGGGGAGGGGAGACCCAGTACTTC. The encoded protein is CASSPETSGGGETQYF.

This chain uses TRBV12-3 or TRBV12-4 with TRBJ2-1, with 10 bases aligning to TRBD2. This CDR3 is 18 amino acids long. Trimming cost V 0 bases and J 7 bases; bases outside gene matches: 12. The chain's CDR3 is CASSLATTFSGGSNEQFF. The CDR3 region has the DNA TGTGCCAGCAGTTTAGCCACAACCTTTAGCGGGGGGTCTAATGAGCAGTTCTTC.

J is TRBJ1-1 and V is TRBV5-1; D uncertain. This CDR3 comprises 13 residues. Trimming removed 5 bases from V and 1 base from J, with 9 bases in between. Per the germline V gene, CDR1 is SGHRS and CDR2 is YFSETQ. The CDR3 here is CASSQAENTEAFF. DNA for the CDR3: TGCGCCAGCAGTCAGGCCGAGAACACTGAAGCTTTCTTT. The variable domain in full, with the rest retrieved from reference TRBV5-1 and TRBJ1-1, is KAGVTQTPRYLIKTRGQQVTLSCSPISGHRSVSWYQQTPGQGLQFLFEYFSETQRNKGNFPGRFSGRQFSNSRSEMNVSTLELGDSALYLCASSQAENTEAFFGQGTRLTVV.

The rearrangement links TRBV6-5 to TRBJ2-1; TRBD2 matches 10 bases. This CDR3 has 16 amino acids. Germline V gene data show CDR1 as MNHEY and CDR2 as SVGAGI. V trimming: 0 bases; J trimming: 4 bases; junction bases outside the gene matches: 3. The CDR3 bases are TGTGCCAGCAGTTACTCAATAGCGGGGGGTTACAATGAGCAGTTCTTC. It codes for CASSYSIAGGYNEQFF.

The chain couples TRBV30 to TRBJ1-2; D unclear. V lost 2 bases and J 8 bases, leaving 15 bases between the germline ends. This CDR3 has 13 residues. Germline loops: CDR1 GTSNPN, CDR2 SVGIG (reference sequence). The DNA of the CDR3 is TGTGCCTGGAGTCGTTACGGGCAGGAAGGCTACACCTTC. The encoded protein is CAWSRYGQEGYTF.

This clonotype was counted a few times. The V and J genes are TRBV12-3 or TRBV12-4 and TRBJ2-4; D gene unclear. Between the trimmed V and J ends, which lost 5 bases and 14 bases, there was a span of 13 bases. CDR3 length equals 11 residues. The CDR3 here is CASSRAWAKYF. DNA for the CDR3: TGTGCCAGCAGTCGGGCCTGGGCGAAGTACTTC.

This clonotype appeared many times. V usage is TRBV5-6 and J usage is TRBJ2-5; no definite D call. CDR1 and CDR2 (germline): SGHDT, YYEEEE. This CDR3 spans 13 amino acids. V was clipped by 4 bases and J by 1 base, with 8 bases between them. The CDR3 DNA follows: TGTGCCAGCAGCGTGGGCAGCCAAGAGACCCAGTACTTC. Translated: CASSVGSQETQYF.

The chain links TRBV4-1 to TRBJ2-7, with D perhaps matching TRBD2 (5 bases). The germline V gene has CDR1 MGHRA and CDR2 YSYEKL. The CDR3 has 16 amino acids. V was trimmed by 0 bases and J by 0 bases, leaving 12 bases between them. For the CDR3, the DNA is TGCGCCAGCAGCCAAGACCTCTTCGGGGTCTCCTACGAGCAGTACTTC. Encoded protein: CASSQDLFGVSYEQYF.

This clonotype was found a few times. This CDR3 is CASNLRLGQVRYF. The DNA of the CDR3 is TGTGCCAGCAACCTACGACTAGGACAAGTTCGGTATTTT. V and J are TRBV2 and TRBJ2-3, with D possibly TRBD2 on 6 matching bases. Germline V lookup: CDR1 SNHLY, CDR2 FYNNEI. V lost 7 bases and J lost 14, with 22 bases in between. The CDR3 sequence is 13 residues long.

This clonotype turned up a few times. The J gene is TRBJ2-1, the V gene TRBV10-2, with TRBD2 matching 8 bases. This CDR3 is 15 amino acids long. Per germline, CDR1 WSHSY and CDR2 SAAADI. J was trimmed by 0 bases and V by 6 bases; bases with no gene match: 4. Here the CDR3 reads CASSRSGSSYNEQFF. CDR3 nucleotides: TGCGCCAGCAGCCGGAGCGGGAGCTCCTACAATGAGCAGTTCTTC.

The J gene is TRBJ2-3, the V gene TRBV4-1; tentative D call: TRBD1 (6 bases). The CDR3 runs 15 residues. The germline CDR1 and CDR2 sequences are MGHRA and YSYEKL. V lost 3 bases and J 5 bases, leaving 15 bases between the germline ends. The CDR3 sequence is CASSQVHTGLDTQYF. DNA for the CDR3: TGCGCCAGCAGCCAGGTGCACACAGGGTTAGATACGCAGTATTTT.

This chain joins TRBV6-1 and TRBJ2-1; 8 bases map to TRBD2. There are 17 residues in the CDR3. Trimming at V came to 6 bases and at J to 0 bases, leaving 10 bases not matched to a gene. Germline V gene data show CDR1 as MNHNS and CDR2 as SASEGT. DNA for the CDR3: TGTGCCAGCAGCACCGCCCGAAGCGGGAGCTCCTACAATGAGCAGTTCTTC. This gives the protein CASSTARSGSSYNEQFF.